This T cell receptor (beta chain) was captured by sequencing in a study of T-cell reconstitution after alpha-beta-depleted transplantation in children. TCRbeta library construction was performed incorporating unique molecular identifiers. TCRdb ran MiXCR on the PCR reads and lists one entry per CDR3 protein. The profile shows some 550,000 distinct CDR3 sequences, approximately 20% of them singletons. This clonotype was detected only a few times. The source of this sequence is a human donor who donated a stem cell graft to a child with acute lymphoblastic leukemia. This material consisted of PBMCs from the stem cell graft donor, taken from the stem cell graft.

Here the CDR3 DNA reads TGTGCCAGTAGTACAGTGACAGGGCTCAATCAGCCCCAGCATTTT. Protein: CASSTVTGLNQPQHF. The rearrangement uses TRBV19 and TRBJ1-5; 7 bases line up with TRBD1. Germline CDR1 reads LNHDA; CDR2 reads SQIVND (reference sequence). The CDR3 runs to 15 residues. Trimming took 4 bases from V and 3 from J; bases not matched to a gene: 6. The entire variable domain, with the rest obtained from reference TRBV19 and TRBJ1-5, is as follows: DGGITQSPKYLFRKEGQNVTLSCEQNLNHDAMYWYRQDPGQGLRLIYYSQIVNDFQKGDIAEGYSVSREKKESFPLTVTSAQKNPTAFYLCASSTVTGLNQPQHFGDGTRLSIL.